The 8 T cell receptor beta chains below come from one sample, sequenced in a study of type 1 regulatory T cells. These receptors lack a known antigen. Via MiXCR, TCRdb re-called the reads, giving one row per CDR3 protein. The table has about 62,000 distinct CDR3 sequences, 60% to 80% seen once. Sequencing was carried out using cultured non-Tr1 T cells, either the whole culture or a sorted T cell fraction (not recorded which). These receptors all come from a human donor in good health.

The CDR3 spells CASSVADGTPGGEQYF. The CDR3 DNA is TGTGCCAGCAGCGTAGCTGACGGGACCCCGGGGGGGGAGCAGTACTTC. The chain carries TRBV9 and TRBJ2-7; 8 bases align to TRBD2. CDR1 and CDR2 (germline): SGDLS, YYNGEE. The ends lost 0 bases at V and 7 bases at J; junction bases unmatched: 12. The length of the CDR3 is 16 residues.

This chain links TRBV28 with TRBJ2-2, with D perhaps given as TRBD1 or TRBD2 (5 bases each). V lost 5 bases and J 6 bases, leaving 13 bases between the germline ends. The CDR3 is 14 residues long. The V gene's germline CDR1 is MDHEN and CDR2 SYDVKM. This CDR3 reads CASSILQGAGELFF. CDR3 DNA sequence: TGTGCCAGCAGTATACTCCAGGGAGCCGGGGAGCTGTTTTTT.

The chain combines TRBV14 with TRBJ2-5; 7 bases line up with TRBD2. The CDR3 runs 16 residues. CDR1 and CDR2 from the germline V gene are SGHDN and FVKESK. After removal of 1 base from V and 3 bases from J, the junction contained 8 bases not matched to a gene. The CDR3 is CASSQVGGRAEETQYF. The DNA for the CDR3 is TGTGCCAGCAGCCAAGTTGGAGGGAGGGCCGAAGAGACCCAGTACTTC.

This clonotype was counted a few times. The CDR3 nucleotides are TGCGCCAGCAGCCAAATTCCGGGGCCCTCTGGAAACACCATATATTTT. As protein: CASSQIPGPSGNTIYF. This chain uses TRBV4-1 with TRBJ1-3, with TRBD1 as a possible D gene (5 bases). Germline V gene sequence: CDR1 MGHRA, CDR2 YSYEKL. V was clipped by 2 bases and J by 0 bases, with 11 bases between them. The CDR3 totals 16 residues.

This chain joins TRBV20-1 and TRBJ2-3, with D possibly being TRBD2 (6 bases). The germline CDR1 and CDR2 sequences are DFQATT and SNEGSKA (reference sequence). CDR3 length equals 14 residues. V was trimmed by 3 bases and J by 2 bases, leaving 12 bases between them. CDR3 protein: CSASKGGVTDTQYF. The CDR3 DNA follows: TGCAGTGCTAGTAAGGGCGGGGTCACAGATACGCAGTATTTT.

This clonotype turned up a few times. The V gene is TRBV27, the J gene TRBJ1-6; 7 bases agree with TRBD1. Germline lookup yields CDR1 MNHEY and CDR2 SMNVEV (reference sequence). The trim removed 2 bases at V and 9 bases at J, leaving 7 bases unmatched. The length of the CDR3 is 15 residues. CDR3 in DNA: TGTGCCAGCAGTTTACAGGGGGTAGTCTCTTCACCCCTCCACTTT. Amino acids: CASSLQGVVSSPLHF.

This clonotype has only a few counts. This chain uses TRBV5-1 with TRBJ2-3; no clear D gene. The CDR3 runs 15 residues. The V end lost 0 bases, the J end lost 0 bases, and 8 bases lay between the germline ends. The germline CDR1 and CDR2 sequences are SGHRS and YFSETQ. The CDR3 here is CASSLAHLSTDTQYF. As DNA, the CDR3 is TGCGCCAGCAGCTTGGCTCACTTGAGCACAGATACGCAGTATTTT.

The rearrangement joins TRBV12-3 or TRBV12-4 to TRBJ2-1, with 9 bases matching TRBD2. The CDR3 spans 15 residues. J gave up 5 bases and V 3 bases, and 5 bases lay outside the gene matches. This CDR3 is CASSFWLAGNNEQFF. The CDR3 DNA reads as TGTGCCAGCAGTTTTTGGCTAGCGGGGAACAATGAGCAGTTCTTC.